This T cell receptor (beta chain) comes out of a study of T-cell reconstitution after alpha-beta-depleted transplantation in children (dated by TCRdb to 2016 to 2017). In the study overall: Using TCR repertoire profiling, the study quantitatively followed how T-cell immune reconstitution unfolded in children after TCRalphabeta/CD19-depleted allogeneic hematopoietic cell transplantation.

Libraries were constructed by PCR. The instrument was an Illumina HiSeq 2500. TCR library preparation used molecular barcoding, with unique molecular identifiers applied to normalize quantification of the TCRbeta repertoire. TCRdb reworked the public reads: Q25 trimming with fastp, MiXCR clone assembly, productive beta chains retained. Rows are unified per CDR3 protein, each entry keeping the most common DNA and genes. The sample table shows a few hundred thousand distinct CDR3 sequences, and about 9.3% are seen once. More than 2% of the sample rests with the top ten. At the junction V is shortened by 0 bases and J by 9 bases; bases outside the gene matches: 6. As encoded in the germline V gene, CDR1 is SGHAT while CDR2 is FQNNGV. CDR3 length: 15 amino acids, cysteine to phenylalanine. CDR3 DNA is the only sequence kept; it has 45 bases, read in frame from the first base. This clonotype was detected a few times. Its target antigen remains unknown. Base qualities are not at hand, and no much larger clone is one base apart.

Specimen: PBMCs from the stem cell graft donor, collected from the stem cell graft. This sequence was found in a human donor who donated a stem cell graft to a child with acute lymphoblastic leukemia. The sequence joins TRBV11-2 to TRBJ2-1; TRBD2 aligns with 9 central bases. Here is the DNA: TGTGCCAGCAGCTTAGAATCAGCGGGAGGCAGTGAGCAGTTCTTC. This codes for CASSLESAGGSEQFF.